The present TCR beta chain was sequenced within a study of shared clonotypes between healthy human individuals (dated by TCRdb to between 2020 and 2021). Study-wide context: The cohort comprised a couple of women and a few men aged 18 to 49 years. To estimate repertoire size and how much clonotypes are shared between individuals, the study performed deep sequencing of blood TCR repertoires from roughly five healthy adults. Libraries were prepared and TCR repertoires were sequenced by different laboratories using diverse techniques, in order to increase sequencing depth and limit assay-specific biases. Leukapheresis yielded between about 0.85 and 10 billion PBMCs per donor.

As regards this clone: The target of this receptor is not known. One junction end disagrees with the germline gene, perhaps due to a read error.

The CDR1 and CDR2 encoded by the germline V gene are SGDLS and YYNGEE. Spanning cysteine to phenylalanine, the CDR3 consists of 12 amino acids. Solely the CDR3 DNA is kept, with 36 bases framed from the first base. Healthy HIV-negative adults with no recently reported acute infections or vaccinations were included as donors. Every donor was a Caucasian adult residing in Nashville, Tennessee, USA. For unsorted samples, tens of millions of PBMCs were counted, and genomic DNA was extracted using the QIAamp DNA Blood Mini kit. Blood was collected by leukapheresis, and PBMCs were isolated by Ficoll-Histopaque density gradient centrifugation and then cryopreserved in liquid nitrogen vapor phase. Using the deep immunoSEQ assay, TCR CDR3 regions were amplified from genomic DNA by multiplex PCR. Extracted genomic DNA from each cell subset was spread evenly across all wells of several immunoSEQ 96-well plates, with each plate serving as a replicate. For unsorted PBMC, approximately 290 ng genomic DNA, equal to 30,000 or so T cell genomes, was loaded into each replicate PCR. Ten immunoSEQ deep assay plates were used to sequence unsorted PBMC genomic DNA. Purified libraries were measured with a Qubit 3.0 fluorometer, size-checked on a Bioanalyzer 2100, and measured again with the KAPA Library Quantification kit. Every immunoSEQ 96-well plate was sequenced on a separate single-read 150-cycle Illumina NextSeq 550 flow cell. The source study handled its data this way. Because only junctional sequences without quality scores were contained in the immunoSEQ output, filtering matching that applied to full-length reads could not be performed. Sequences were annotated with PyIR, a Python wrapper for IgBLAST v1.9, and V/J genes and CDR3 were assigned using IMGT germline references. Reads with weak V/J assignments (E-value above 1e-6), missing CDR3, stop codons, out-of-frame junctions, or ambiguous translated residues were removed. A V3J clonotype was defined by an identical inferred V gene, J gene, and CDR3 amino acid sequence. Percentage overlap between repertoires was computed as shared unique clonotypes divided by the size of the smaller repertoire. Three approaches were used to assess repertoire richness: RTK rarefaction, the Chao1 estimator, and Recon v2.1 estimates of unobserved clonotypes. As stored in TCRdb, this immuneACCESS dataset retains in-frame rearrangements with V and J assigned. A fraction of the clones does not appear; measured against another copy, unresolved V genes explain less than half of the discrepancy, and the remainder lacks a known reason. The D gene and trimming were derived from the DNA, and the V and J assignments and clone size from that table. Recorded for this sample are approximately 440,000 clones; 75% to 80% of them occurred a single time. 12% of the sample rests with the top ten.

The paper as a whole reports these results and caveats: Based on pairwise subsampling, the degree of clonotype sharing among donors was expected to be affected by sequencing depth. Sampling was restricted to blood, and TCR repertoires in tissue are likely to differ from TCR repertoires in blood. The small number of donors limited the genetic and exposure-history diversity represented.

The sequence is built from TRBV9 and TRBJ2-7, and TRBD1 matches 7 of the central bases. The clonotype originates from a woman between 40 and 50 years old in good health. Some clones in this sample may be carry-over from other donors' samples. The source material was PBMCs. The DNA sequence is given as TGTGCCAGCAGCCTTCGGACAGGAAGGGGGAACTTC. The encoded protein is CASSLRTGRGNF.